A single sample gave rise to the 20 T cell receptor beta chains below, sequenced in a study of T cells in women clearing cervical HPV infection. The table came from immunoSEQ multiplex PCR; TCRdb's copy has only in-frame clones and leaves some out. Listed are about 33,000 clones; 7.8% falls within the top ten. The sequencing input was blood buffy coat. The receptors were sampled from a woman between 18 and 70 years old with a cervical HPV16 infection that either progressed to CIN3+ or cleared (not recorded which).

Details on this clone: The CDR3 end is not reached by the read, which stops 3 residues before it; the germline J gene fills it in. This rearrangement joins TRBV7-9 to TRBJ2-7; tentative D call: TRBD1 (6 bases). Germline V gene data show CDR1 as SEHNR and CDR2 as FQNEAQ (reference sequence). The CDR3 loop spans 13 amino acids. The ends were cut back, 3 bases at V and 4 bases at J, with 10 bases in the middle. Here the CDR3 reads CASSLGTPYEQYF. CDR3 DNA, as far as it was read: TGTGCCAGCAGCTTGGGGACACCTTACGAG.

Points on this clone: The read comes to an end 3 residues before the CDR3 does, leaving the germline J gene to fill in the end. J is TRBJ2-5 and V is TRBV7-7; possible D gene TRBD1, 6 bases. Per germline, CDR1 SSHAT and CDR2 FNYEAQ (reference sequence). There are 14 residues in the CDR3. Trimming removed 7 bases at V and 1 base at J, with 13 bases between. The sequenced part of the CDR3 DNA is TGTGCCAGCAATGCAGGGGTTTTCCAAGAGACC. Amino acid sequence: CASNAGVFQET. The whole CDR3 is CASNAGVFQETQYF.

With regard to this clone: Read sequence stops 3 residues before the CDR3 end, and the germline J gene provides the missing end. The chain employs TRBV5-1 and TRBJ1-2; 12 bases fit TRBD1. The V gene end was trimmed by 4 bases and the J gene end by 6 bases; junction bases not matched to a gene: 4. The CDR3 consists of 14 residues. Germline V gives CDR1 SGHRS, CDR2 YFSETQ. The CDR3 region is CASSLGQGANGYTF. The CDR3 DNA, read in part, is TGCGCCAGCAGCCTGGGACAGGGGGCGAATGGC.

A remark on this clone: The CDR3 end falls 3 residues outside the read, so it is completed with the germline J gene. V and J are TRBV7-6 and TRBJ2-3; tentative D call: TRBD2 (5 bases). Germline values: CDR1 SGHVS, CDR2 FNYEAQ. V was clipped by 4 bases and J by 3 bases, with 5 bases between them. CDR3 length equals 12 residues. This CDR3 reads CASSSGTDTQYF. The CDR3 DNA, read in part, is TGTGCCAGCAGCTCGGGGACAGATACG.

Concerning this clone itself: With the read ending 3 residues before the CDR3 end, the germline J gene is used to fill in that end. The chain combines TRBV4-1 with TRBJ2-5; D remains unclear. The germline V gene encodes CDR1 MGHRA and CDR2 YSYEKL. V lost 5 bases, J lost 0 bases, and 10 bases lay in between. CDR3 length: 14 residues. CDR3 DNA, as far as it was read: TGCGCCAGCAGCAAACGACAAAACCAAGAGACC. This gives the protein CASSKRQNQET. In full, the CDR3 is CASSKRQNQETQYF.

As concerns this clone: From the germline J gene comes the end of the CDR3, since the read stops 3 residues before it. V gene TRBV30 combines with J gene TRBJ2-7, with TRBD1 matching 7 bases. Unmatched junction bases numbered 8, after V lost 4 bases and J lost 5 bases. Germline V lookup: CDR1 GTSNPN, CDR2 SVGIG (reference sequence). The CDR3 loop spans 13 amino acids. CDR3 amino acids: CAWTTTQGHEQYF. CDR3 bases read: TGTGCCTGGACCACTACACAGGGGCACGAG.

Worth noting for this clone: The sequenced fragment ends 3 residues before the CDR3 boundary, so the rest is inferred from the germline J gene. The J gene is TRBJ1-1, the V gene TRBV6-4, with 8 bases matching TRBD1. V lost 5 bases to trimming and J lost 5 bases; unmatched junction nucleotides: 4. Germline CDR1 is MRHNA and CDR2 is SNTAGT. This CDR3 contains 13 residues. The DNA read from the CDR3 is TGTGCCAGCAGTATGGGACAGGCAACTGAA. Translating gives CASSMGQATE. The CDR3 in its entirety is CASSMGQATEAFF.

About this clone: The CDR3 is cut off 3 residues early in the read; its end comes from the germline J gene. V is TRBV10-3 and J is TRBJ1-2; D is unresolved. Trimming took off 6 bases at V and 4 bases at J, with 18 bases between the two ends. The V gene's germline CDR1 is ENHRY and CDR2 SYGVKD. The CDR3 has 15 residues. Incomplete CDR3 DNA: TGTGCCATCAGCGAACAGAATCCAGAGATCTATGGC. This translates into CAISEQNPEIYG. The full-length CDR3 reads as CAISEQNPEIYGYTF.

In regard to this clone: The CDR3 extends 3 residues past the end of the read, so its final part is completed from the germline J gene. The chain recombines TRBV14 with TRBJ1-2; D may be TRBD1 (6 bases). Germline V gives CDR1 SGHDN, CDR2 FVKESK. Trimming removed 0 bases at V and 6 bases at J, with 17 bases between. The CDR3 covers 16 residues. The CDR3 is CASSQEVDGGADGYTF. Partial CDR3 DNA: TGTGCCAGCAGCCAAGAGGTGGACGGGGGGGCGGATGGC.

Concerning this clone: The read is 3 residues too short to cover the CDR3 end, so that end is filled in from the germline J gene. The chain employs TRBV11-3 and TRBJ2-3, with TRBD2 as a possible D gene (7 bases). CDR1 and CDR2 (germline): SGHNT, YENEEA. CDR3 length: 15 residues. V was trimmed by 3 bases and J by 3 bases, leaving 13 bases between them. CDR3 loop: CASSFGGGATDTQYF. The sequenced CDR3 bases are TGTGCCAGCAGCTTTGGTGGGGGGGCAACAGATACG. Filled out from reference TRBV11-3 and TRBJ2-3, the complete variable domain reads EAGVVQSPRYKIIEKKQPVAFWCNPISGHNTLYWYLQNLGQGPELLIRYENEEAVDDSQLPKDRFSAERLKGVDSTLKIQPAELGDSAVYLCASSFGGGATDTQYFGPGTRLTVL.

With respect to this clone: The CDR3 goes on 3 residues after the read ends, and that part is filled in from the germline J gene. V is TRBV5-1 and J is TRBJ2-2, with D perhaps TRBD1 (6 bases). The germline V and J ends were trimmed by 0 bases and 2 bases, with 14 bases remaining between them. The germline gives CDR1 SGHRS, CDR2 YFSETQ. The length of the CDR3 is 17 residues. The CDR3: CASSLGGRTANTGELFF. The covered CDR3 bases are TGCGCCAGCAGCTTGGGGGGGCGGACAGCTAACACCGGGGAG.

A note on this clone: With the read ending 3 residues before the CDR3 end, the germline J gene is used to fill in that end. The V and J genes are TRBV2 and TRBJ1-3; D gene ambiguous. CDR1 SNHLY and CDR2 FYNNEI come from the germline V gene. Trimming took 8 bases from V and 1 from J, leaving 3 bases between them. The CDR3 length is 11 residues. CDR3 sequence reads: CASLSGNTIYF. The DNA read from the CDR3 is TGTGCCAGCTTATCTGGAAACACC.

This clone is identified as medium-sized from frequency. From the germline J gene comes the end of the CDR3, since the read stops 3 residues before it. The chain couples TRBV2 to TRBJ2-1; TRBD2 matches 12 bases. Germline lookup yields CDR1 SNHLY and CDR2 FYNNEI. The CDR3 length is 17 residues. The trim removed 6 bases at V and 0 bases at J, leaving 6 bases unmatched. The CDR3 spells CASRGLAGFGSYNEQFF. Incomplete CDR3 DNA: TGTGCCAGCAGAGGACTAGCGGGATTTGGCTCCTACAATGAG. The whole variable domain, filled in from reference TRBV2 and TRBJ2-1, reads EPEVTQTPSHQVTQMGQEVILRCVPISNHLYFYWYRQILGQKVEFLVSFYNNEISEKSEIFDDQFSVERPDGSNFTLKIRSTKLEDSAMYFCASRGLAGFGSYNEQFFGPGTRLTVL.

As concerns this clone: The CDR3 end is not reached by the read, which stops 3 residues before it; the germline J gene fills it in. The rearrangement joins TRBV12-3 or TRBV12-4 to TRBJ2-1, with 9 nucleotides matching TRBD1. The CDR3 contains 14 residues. J was trimmed by 8 bases and V by 5 bases; bases with no gene match: 7. CDR3 amino acids: CASSGYRGRDEQFF. CDR3 DNA (partial): TGTGCCAGCAGTGGGTACAGGGGGCGGGATGAG.

A word on this clone: Read coverage stops 3 residues before the CDR3 terminus; the germline J gene supplies the remainder. The chain has TRBV19 and TRBJ1-1, with D hard to call. Trimming left V 5 bases short and J 1 base short, with 5 bases between. Germline assignment: CDR1 LNHDA and CDR2 SQIVND (reference sequence). There are 12 residues in the CDR3. Here the CDR3 reads CASSSGNTEAFF. The sequenced part of the CDR3 DNA is TGTGCCAGTAGTTCAGGGAACACTGAA.

About this clone: The CDR3 end falls 3 residues outside the read, so it is completed with the germline J gene. The chain carries TRBV6-4 and TRBJ2-3, with TRBD2 matching over 8 bases. V lost 3 bases and J lost 1; bases outside the gene matches: 0. CDR1 is MRHNA, CDR2 SNTAGT, per germline. This CDR3 region has 14 residues. The CDR3 protein is CASSERGGTDTQYF. The CDR3 DNA, read in part, is TGTGCCAGCAGTGAGCGGGGGGGCACAGATACG.

A word on this clone: With the read ending 3 residues before the CDR3 end, the germline J gene is used to fill in that end. The rearrangement joins TRBV27 to TRBJ2-7, with 10 nucleotides matching TRBD2. Per the germline V gene, CDR1 is MNHEY and CDR2 is SMNVEV (reference sequence). The CDR3 covers 17 residues. Unmatched junction bases numbered 10, after V lost 3 bases and J lost 2 bases. This CDR3 is CASSLPSGSPSPYEQYF. The CDR3 DNA, read in part, is TGTGCCAGCAGTTTGCCTAGCGGGAGCCCCTCCCCCTACGAG.

A remark on this clone: The missing CDR3 end, 3 residues past where the read stops, is filled in from the germline J gene. The genes are TRBV7-2 and TRBJ2-2; tentatively, D is TRBD1 (5 bases). The V gene lost 1 base and the J gene lost 5 bases, with 11 bases spanning the gap. From germline, CDR1 is SGHTA and CDR2 FQGNSA. This CDR3 has 15 residues. The CDR3 reads CASSLVPGSTGELFF. Partial CDR3 DNA: TGTGCCAGCAGCTTAGTTCCAGGGTCGACCGGGGAG.

On this clone: The CDR3 extends 3 residues past the end of the read, so its final part is completed from the germline J gene. V gene TRBV7-3 combines with J gene TRBJ2-3, with 8 bases lining up with TRBD2. The CDR3 consists of 16 residues. The J segment lost 3 bases and the V segment lost 5 bases, leaving 10 bases of the junction unmatched. Per germline, CDR1 SGHTA and CDR2 FQGTGA. The chain's CDR3 is CASSPLVASGTDTQYF. Incomplete CDR3 DNA: TGTGCCAGCAGCCCCTTGGTGGCTAGCGGGACAGATACG.

To note about this clone: Sequencing ends 3 residues short of the CDR3 end; the germline J gene provides the rest. V and J are TRBV19 and TRBJ2-7; 12 bases line up with TRBD2. The CDR3 length is 15 residues. Unmatched junction bases numbered 9, after V lost 8 bases and J lost 4 bases. The V gene's germline CDR1 is LNHDA and CDR2 SQIVND (reference sequence). The CDR3 DNA, read in part, is TGTGCCAGTTCCGCTAGCGGGAGGGCCGTTTACGAG. It specifies CASSASGRAVYE. The whole CDR3 is CASSASGRAVYEQYF.